These 18 T cell receptor beta chains came from one sample sequenced in a study of blood T cell repertoires in COVID-19. Clones were read by immunoSEQ multiplex PCR, and TCRdb kept only the in-frame ones, dropping some. This sample has 300,000 to 400,000 clones, with more than 90% found just once. Sequenced sample: PBMCs or T cells enriched from blood (not recorded which). All receptors come from a woman aged 25 to 39 who had been exposed to COVID-19.

V usage is TRBV5-1 and J usage is TRBJ1-2; 11 bases map to TRBD1. CDR1 is SGHRS, CDR2 YFSETQ, per germline. The CDR3 is 18 amino acids. The V gene end was trimmed by 2 bases and the J gene end by 5 bases; junction bases not matched to a gene: 14. CDR3 region: CASSFDGTGGTARYGYTF. CDR3 DNA sequence: TGCGCCAGCAGCTTTGATGGGACAGGGGGTACGGCAAGGTATGGCTACACCTTC.

CDR3 loop: CASSLGTGNTEAFF. The CDR3 region has the DNA TGTGCCAGCAGCTTAGGGACAGGGAACACTGAAGCTTTCTTT. The chain links TRBV7-8 to TRBJ1-1; 7 bases map to TRBD1. There are 14 residues in the CDR3. Germline-derived CDR1 and CDR2 are SGHVS and FQNEAQ. Losses at the gene ends were 1 base for V and 1 base for J; bases not matched to a gene: 0.

This chain connects TRBV7-2 to TRBJ1-5, with D unclear. There are 18 residues in the CDR3. Germline-derived CDR1 and CDR2 are SGHTA and FQGNSA. The ends were cut back, 5 bases at V and 4 bases at J, with 24 bases in the middle. In DNA, the CDR3 is TGTGCCAGCAGCCCATATATCGGTAGCACGGAAGGAAATCAGCCCCAGCATTTT. Protein sequence: CASSPYIGSTEGNQPQHF.

The V call is TRBV9, the J call TRBJ1-2; no definite D call. V was shortened by 3 bases and J by 4 bases, with 10 bases between the two germline ends. Looked up from germline, CDR1 is SGDLS and CDR2 is YYNGEE. CDR3 size: 13 residues. CDR3 residues: CASSGGRSYGYTF. The CDR3 bases are TGTGCCAGCAGCGGAGGTAGAAGCTATGGCTACACCTTC.

This chain connects TRBV2 to TRBJ2-2, with 7 positions matching TRBD2. The V gene's germline CDR1 is SNHLY and CDR2 FYNNEI. The CDR3 runs to 14 residues. V lost 8 bases to trimming and J lost 2 bases; unmatched junction nucleotides: 5. CDR3 DNA: TGTGCCAGCGGAGCTAGCGGTAACACCGGGGAGCTGTTTTTT. Translating it yields CASGASGNTGELFF.

This clone was detected only once. This chain connects TRBV4-1 to TRBJ2-2; 9 bases match TRBD2. Germline loops: CDR1 MGHRA, CDR2 YSYEKL. CDR3 length: 16 amino acids. V gave up 1 base and J gave up 6 bases; unmatched junction bases: 6. CDR3 protein: CASSQVAAGGSGELFF. The CDR3 nucleotides read TGCGCCAGCAGCCAAGTAGCAGCGGGGGGTTCCGGGGAGCTGTTTTTT.

The chain joins TRBV29-1 to TRBJ2-6, with 7 positions matching TRBD1. The CDR3 covers 17 residues. The germline CDR1 and CDR2 sequences are SQVTM and ANQGSEA. V trimming: 4 bases; J trimming: 4 bases; junction bases outside the gene matches: 13. The CDR3 here is CSVAFGTALIGANVLTF. The CDR3 nucleotides are TGCAGCGTTGCCTTCGGGACAGCCCTCATAGGGGCCAACGTCCTGACTTTC.

The chain recombines TRBV6-6 with TRBJ1-2, with D possibly being TRBD1 (6 bases). V gave up 5 bases and J gave up 8 bases, with 27 bases separating them. Germline lookup yields CDR1 MNHNY and CDR2 SVGAGI (reference sequence). CDR3 size: 17 residues. CDR3 nucleotide sequence: TGTGCCAGCAGTCCACAGACAGGCCCGGGGCTATACGGAGGCTACACCTTC. Translated, it gives CASSPQTGPGLYGGYTF.

The V and J genes are TRBV19 and TRBJ2-7, with D maybe TRBD2 (7 bases). This CDR3 spans 13 amino acids. V was cut by 7 bases and J by 3 bases, with 13 bases left in between. In germline, CDR1 is LNHDA, CDR2 SQIVND (reference sequence). The CDR3 sequence: CASKGGRDYEQYF. The CDR3 nucleotides are TGTGCCAGTAAAGGGGGGAGGGACTACGAGCAGTACTTC.

CDR3 sequence: CATSGIERGEAFF. The CDR3 DNA follows: TGTGCCACCAGTGGAATCGAACGGGGGGAAGCTTTCTTT. This rearrangement joins TRBV24-1 to TRBJ1-1; D is perhaps TRBD1 (5 bases). The CDR3 covers 13 residues. With 5 bases removed from V and 8 bases from J, the gap between germline ends came to 14 bases. From germline, CDR1 is KGHDR and CDR2 SFDVKD.

V is TRBV18 and J is TRBJ1-2; 8 bases fit TRBD1. V gave up 4 bases and J gave up 4 bases; unmatched junction bases: 5. The CDR3 is made up of 14 amino acids. Germline-derived CDR1 and CDR2 are KGHSH and LQKENI. The chain's CDR3 is CASSQDREGYGYTF. CDR3 bases: TGTGCCAGCTCACAGGACAGGGAAGGCTATGGCTACACCTTC.

The V gene is TRBV7-6, the J gene TRBJ1-1; 10 bases agree with TRBD1. The V gene's germline CDR1 is SGHVS and CDR2 FNYEAQ. CDR3 length: 15 residues. The junction had 11 bases not matched to a gene; V was cut back by 6 bases and J by 7 bases. CDR3 coding DNA: TGTGCCAGCAGTTTCTCGGACAGGGGGGGTATTGAAGCTTTCTTT. This gives the protein CASSFSDRGGIEAFF.

The chain joins TRBV19 to TRBJ1-5; D not resolved. CDR1 is LNHDA, CDR2 SQIVND, per germline (reference sequence). The CDR3 has 14 residues. The V gene lost 6 bases and the J gene lost 6 bases, with 15 bases spanning the gap. The CDR3 spells CASSVDGRPQPQHF. For the CDR3, the DNA is TGTGCCAGTAGCGTGGACGGGAGGCCTCAGCCCCAGCATTTT.

The V gene is TRBV7-9, the J gene TRBJ2-1; 7 bases fit TRBD1. Looked up from germline, CDR1 is SEHNR and CDR2 is FQNEAQ (reference sequence). Trimming took 5 bases from V and 9 from J; bases not matched to a gene: 7. The CDR3 contains 13 residues. This CDR3 reads CASSKTGSSEQFF. The CDR3 DNA is TGTGCCAGCAGCAAGACAGGGAGTAGTGAGCAGTTCTTC.

V usage is TRBV7-6 and J usage is TRBJ1-5; 11 bases fit TRBD1. This CDR3 spans 17 amino acids. Unmatched junction bases numbered 5, after V lost 4 bases and J lost 0 bases. Germline-derived CDR1 and CDR2 are SGHVS and FNYEAQ. Here the CDR3 reads CASSSGQGAYSNQPQHF. CDR3 coding DNA: TGTGCCAGCAGCTCCGGACAGGGGGCTTATAGCAATCAGCCCCAGCATTTT.

The chain carries TRBV5-8 and TRBJ2-3; the D gene is possibly TRBD2 (5 bases). The CDR3 is made up of 15 amino acids. V shed 4 bases and J shed 2 bases, with 14 bases lying between them. From germline, CDR1 is SGHTS and CDR2 YDEGEE. The CDR3 DNA reads TGTGCCAGCAGCCCGGAGGATGGCCCCACAGATACGCAGTATTTT. Protein: CASSPEDGPTDTQYF. Full variable domain (missing parts from reference TRBV5-8 and TRBJ2-3): EAGVTQSPTHLIKTRGQQATLRCSPISGHTSVYWYQQALGLGLQFLLWYDEGEERNRGNFPPRFSGRQFPNYSSELNVNALELEDSALYLCASSPEDGPTDTQYFGPGTRLTVL.

V gene TRBV11-1 combines with J gene TRBJ1-1; D may be TRBD1 (5 bases). This CDR3 comprises 13 residues. CDR1 and CDR2 from the germline V gene are SGHAT and FQDESV (reference sequence). Trimming stripped 5 bases from V and 7 bases from J, with 14 bases between. CDR3 in amino acids: CASSRVDSLEAFF. CDR3 DNA sequence: TGTGCCAGCAGCCGCGTTGACAGCCTTGAAGCTTTCTTT.

The sample holds a few counts of this clone. This rearrangement joins TRBV19 to TRBJ1-1; 9 nucleotides line up with TRBD1. The CDR3 totals 15 residues. Germline CDR1 and CDR2: LNHDA and SQIVND (reference sequence). V lost 7 bases, J lost 5 bases, and 11 bases stayed unmatched. Written as DNA, the CDR3 is TGTGCCAGTACAACACAGGGGGCTTTAGGGACTGAAGCTTTCTTT. Amino acid sequence: CASTTQGALGTEAFF.